The 21 T cell receptor beta chains presented below share a single source sample, sequenced in a study of OX40 agonist ivuxolimab in advanced cancers. Libraries were prepared by immunoSEQ multiplex PCR; TCRdb keeps only in-frame clonotypes and omits some of them. Counted here are tens of thousands of clones, around 89% occurring once; the ten biggest clones make up 3% to 4%. This specimen consisted of CD4+ or CD8+ T cells sorted from blood, obtained in a trial of the OX40 agonist ivuxolimab. These receptors all come from an adult with an advanced solid tumor such as melanoma, head and neck, liver or kidney cancer.

J is TRBJ2-5 and V is TRBV18; D may match TRBD1 or TRBD2 (6 bases each). The germline CDR1 and CDR2 sequences are KGHSH and LQKENI. The CDR3 runs to 15 residues. Trimming took 3 bases from V and 4 from J, leaving 15 bases between them. The CDR3 DNA sequence: TGTGCCAGCTCACCCCGGCCGGGGGCGCTAGAGACCCAGTACTTC. Translation: CASSPRPGALETQYF.

The rearrangement joins TRBV28 to TRBJ2-7; 7 nucleotides agree with TRBD2. Per germline, CDR1 MDHEN and CDR2 SYDVKM. Unmatched junction bases numbered 3, after V lost 5 bases and J lost 8 bases. The length of the CDR3 is 11 residues. CDR3 DNA: TGTGCCAGCAGTGTGACTAGCCAGCAGTACTTC. It is translated as CASSVTSQQYF.

CDR3 bases: TGTGCCTGGTTAAGGCAGGCCAACACCGGGGAGCTGTTTTTT. Its protein product is CAWLRQANTGELFF. The rearrangement uses TRBV30 and TRBJ2-2; D remains ambiguous. The CDR3 runs 14 residues. Germline CDR1 GTSNPN, CDR2 SVGIG (reference sequence). V lost 5 bases and J 2 bases, leaving 12 bases between the germline ends.

The chain links TRBV2 to TRBJ1-4; 7 bases match TRBD1. The CDR3 spans 14 residues. Trimming removed 7 bases from V and 3 bases from J; junction bases left unmatched: 5. The V gene's germline CDR1 is SNHLY and CDR2 FYNNEI. CDR3 region: CASTKGTANEKLFF. CDR3 coding DNA: TGTGCCAGCACCAAGGGGACAGCTAATGAAAAACTGTTTTTT. The variable domain in full, with the rest retrieved from reference TRBV2 and TRBJ1-4, is EPEVTQTPSHQVTQMGQEVILRCVPISNHLYFYWYRQILGQKVEFLVSFYNNEISEKSEIFDDQFSVERPDGSNFTLKIRSTKLEDSAMYFCASTKGTANEKLFFGSGTQLSVL.

V gene TRBV6-6 combines with J gene TRBJ2-1; maybe TRBD2 (5 bases). This CDR3 is built from 14 residues. V lost 7 bases and J 5 bases, leaving 15 bases between the germline ends. Germline V gives CDR1 MNHNY, CDR2 SVGAGI (reference sequence). The CDR3 loop is CASNPPGSNNEQFF. Written as DNA, the CDR3 is TGTGCCAGCAACCCGCCGGGATCCAACAATGAGCAGTTCTTC.

The chain is built from TRBV4-1 and TRBJ2-7, with D perhaps TRBD2 (6 bases). Trimming took off 1 base at V and 0 bases at J, with 19 bases between the two ends. Germline CDR1 and CDR2: MGHRA and YSYEKL. There are 18 residues in the CDR3. CDR3 in DNA: TGCGCCAGCAGCCAAGGTTTATCAGGCGGGGAAAGCTCCTACGAGCAGTACTTC. Translating it yields CASSQGLSGGESSYEQYF.

J is TRBJ2-7 and V is TRBV7-6, with 13 bases fitting TRBD2. CDR3 length: 19 amino acids. Germline V gene lookup returns CDR1 SGHVS and CDR2 FNYEAQ. With V trimmed by 1 base and J by 5 bases, 14 bases remained unmatched. The CDR3 is CASSLGRDRLAGGMHEQYF. CDR3 DNA sequence: TGTGCCAGCAGCTTAGGGCGAGACAGACTAGCGGGAGGTATGCACGAGCAGTACTTC. The full variable domain, completed using reference TRBV7-6 and TRBJ2-7, is GAGVSQSPRYKVTKRGQDVALRCDPISGHVSLYWYRQALGQGPEFLTYFNYEAQQDKSGLPNDRFSAERPEGSISTLTIQRTEQRDSAMYRCASSLGRDRLAGGMHEQYFGPGTRLTVT.

V is TRBV18 and J is TRBJ1-4; the match to TRBD1 covers 9 bases. This CDR3 is 15 amino acids long. Germline loops: CDR1 KGHSH, CDR2 LQKENI. V lost 0 bases to trimming and J lost 11 bases; unmatched junction nucleotides: 7. The DNA for the CDR3 is TGTGCCAGCTCACCACCCGCACAGGGGGCTAACAAACTGTTTTTT. It codes for CASSPPAQGANKLFF.

This rearrangement joins TRBV9 to TRBJ2-7; 13 bases line up with TRBD2. After removal of 0 bases from V and 3 bases from J, the junction contained 3 bases not matched to a gene. CDR1 and CDR2 (germline): SGDLS, YYNGEE. The CDR3 length is 16 residues. CDR3 DNA sequence: TGTGCCAGCAGCGTAGATGGGACTAGCGGGGTCTACGAGCAGTACTTC. This codes for CASSVDGTSGVYEQYF.

The V call is TRBV7-2, the J call TRBJ1-1; maybe TRBD1 (5 bases). The CDR3 is made up of 14 amino acids. V lost 3 bases and J 1 base, leaving 9 bases between the germline ends. Germline CDR1 SGHTA, CDR2 FQGNSA. CDR3 bases: TGTGCCAGCAGCTTCTTGACAGCGAACACTGAAGCTTTCTTT. Its protein is CASSFLTANTEAFF.

This clone was detected only a few times. The chain uses TRBV11-2 and TRBJ2-7; 10 bases fit TRBD2. This CDR3 spans 17 amino acids. V shed 2 bases, J shed 2 bases, and the junction held 9 bases outside the gene matches. In germline, CDR1 is SGHAT, CDR2 FQNNGV. In DNA, the CDR3 is TGTGCCAGCAGCTTATTAGCGGGAGGCTTCGGGGCCTACGAGCAGTACTTC. This codes for CASSLLAGGFGAYEQYF.

The J gene is TRBJ2-1, the V gene TRBV27; TRBD2 agrees at 10 bases. Germline V gives CDR1 MNHEY, CDR2 SMNVEV (reference sequence). Germline trimming cut 5 bases from V and 6 bases from J; bases unmatched to any gene: 7. The CDR3 totals 15 residues. The CDR3 here is CASSRSSGSVNEQFF. CDR3 sequence (DNA): TGTGCCAGCAGTCGCTCTAGCGGGAGTGTCAATGAGCAGTTCTTC.

V gene TRBV7-3 combines with J gene TRBJ2-5, with a possible D match to TRBD2 (6 bases). The CDR3 is 13 amino acids. Looked up from germline, CDR1 is SGHTA and CDR2 is FQGTGA. The ends were cut back, 6 bases at V and 5 bases at J, with 13 bases in the middle. The CDR3 reads CASSSGVGETQYF. CDR3 coding DNA: TGTGCCAGCAGTAGCGGTGTGGGGGAGACCCAGTACTTC.

The rearrangement uses TRBV6-5 and TRBJ1-1; tentatively, D is TRBD1 (6 bases). Germline CDR1 reads MNHEY; CDR2 reads SVGAGI. Trimming removed 7 bases at V and 9 bases at J, with 15 bases between. This CDR3 comprises 12 residues. CDR3 nucleotides: TGTGCCAGCATTCAGGAAGGGGGAAAAGCTTTCTTT. This codes for CASIQEGGKAFF.

The chain couples TRBV6-1 to TRBJ2-7; tentative D call: TRBD2 (6 bases). The CDR3 contains 13 residues. CDR1 MNHNS and CDR2 SASEGT come from the germline V gene. Trimming took 7 bases from V and 4 from J, leaving 14 bases between them. CDR3 in amino acids: CASTDRELYEQYF. DNA of the CDR3: TGTGCCAGCACGGACCGGGAGTTGTACGAGCAGTACTTC.

This clone was seen a single time. Within the sample, other DNA sequences also encode this same CDR3. CDR3 amino acids: CAWSPGTGRNTIYF. In DNA, the CDR3 is TGTGCCTGGAGTCCCGGGACAGGGAGGAACACCATATATTTT. This chain connects TRBV30 to TRBJ1-3; 9 positions agree with TRBD1. CDR3 length: 14 amino acids. The trim removed 2 bases at V and 7 bases at J, leaving 6 bases unmatched. Germline-derived CDR1 and CDR2 are GTSNPN and SVGIG (reference sequence).

This clone appeared a single time. The rearrangement uses TRBV10-3 and TRBJ1-6; unclear D gene. There are 13 residues in the CDR3. Per the germline V gene, CDR1 is ENHRY and CDR2 is SYGVKD. V was shortened by 6 bases and J by 5 bases, with 8 bases between the two germline ends. CDR3: CAISVGNNSPLHF. The CDR3 nucleotides read TGTGCCATCAGCGTAGGCAATAATTCACCCCTCCACTTT.

The gene calls are TRBV7-6 and TRBJ2-7, with D hard to call. Germline lookup yields CDR1 SGHVS and CDR2 FNYEAQ. The ends were cut back, 3 bases at V and 3 bases at J, with 15 bases in the middle. The CDR3 totals 15 residues. The DNA for the CDR3 is TGTGCCAGCAGCTTGAGGATGGGGTCCGACTACGAGCAGTACTTC. It yields the protein CASSLRMGSDYEQYF.

The chain employs TRBV27 and TRBJ1-6; D unresolved. The V end was cut by 8 bases, the J end by 0 bases, with 11 bases between. The CDR3 spans 15 residues. Germline V gene data show CDR1 as MNHEY and CDR2 as SMNVEV (reference sequence). For the CDR3, the DNA is TGTGCCAGCTGCCGCGTGAGCTCCTATAATTCACCCCTCCACTTT. Protein product: CASCRVSSYNSPLHF.

V and J are TRBV29-1 and TRBJ1-3; D not resolved. The V end was cut by 4 bases, the J end by 0 bases, with 10 bases between. Germline V lookup: CDR1 SQVTM, CDR2 ANQGSEA. This CDR3 region has 14 residues. In DNA form, the CDR3 reads TGCAGCGTTGGGCTGACGAACTCTGGAAACACCATATATTTT. It yields the protein CSVGLTNSGNTIYF. Full variable domain (outside the CDR3, taken from reference TRBV29-1 and TRBJ1-3): SAVISQKPSRDICQRGTSLTIQCQVDSQVTMMFWYRQQPGQSLTLIATANQGSEATYESGFVIDKFPISRPNLTFSTLTVSNMSPEDSSIYLCSVGLTNSGNTIYFGEGSWLTVV.

For the CDR3, the DNA is TGTGCCAGCAGTGACCCGACGGACGCGAGCACCGGGGAGCTGTTTTTT. Protein product: CASSDPTDASTGELFF. This sequence joins TRBV25-1 and TRBJ2-2; D not resolved. This CDR3 contains 16 residues. V was trimmed by 3 bases and J by 4 bases, leaving 15 bases between them. Germline V lookup: CDR1 MGHDK, CDR2 SYGVNS. The whole variable domain, filled in from reference TRBV25-1 and TRBJ2-2, reads EADIYQTPRYLVIGTGKKITLECSQTMGHDKMYWYQQDPGMELHLIHYSYGVNSTEKGDLSSESTVSRIRTEHFPLTLESARPSHTSQYLCASSDPTDASTGELFFGEGSRLTVL.